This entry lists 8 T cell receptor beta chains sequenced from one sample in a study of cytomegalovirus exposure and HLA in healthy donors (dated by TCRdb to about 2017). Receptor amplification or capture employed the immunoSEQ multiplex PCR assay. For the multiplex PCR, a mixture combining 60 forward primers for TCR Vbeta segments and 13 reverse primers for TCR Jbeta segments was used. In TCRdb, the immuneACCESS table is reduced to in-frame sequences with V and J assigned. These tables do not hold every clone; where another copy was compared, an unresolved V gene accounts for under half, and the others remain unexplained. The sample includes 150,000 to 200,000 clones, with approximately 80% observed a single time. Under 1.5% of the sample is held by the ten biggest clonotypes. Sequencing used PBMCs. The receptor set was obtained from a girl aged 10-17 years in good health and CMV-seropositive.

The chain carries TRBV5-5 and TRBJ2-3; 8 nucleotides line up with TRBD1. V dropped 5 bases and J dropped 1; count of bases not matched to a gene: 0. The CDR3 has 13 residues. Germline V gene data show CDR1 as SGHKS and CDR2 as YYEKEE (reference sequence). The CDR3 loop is CASRDRGTDTQYF. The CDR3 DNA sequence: TGTGCCAGCAGGGACAGGGGCACAGATACGCAGTATTTT. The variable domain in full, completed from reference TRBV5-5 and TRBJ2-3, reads DAGVTQSPTHLIKTRGQQVTLRCSPISGHKSVSWYQQVLGQGPQFIFQYYEKEERGRGNFPDRFSARQFPNYSSELNVNALLLGDSALYLCASRDRGTDTQYFGPGTRLTVL.

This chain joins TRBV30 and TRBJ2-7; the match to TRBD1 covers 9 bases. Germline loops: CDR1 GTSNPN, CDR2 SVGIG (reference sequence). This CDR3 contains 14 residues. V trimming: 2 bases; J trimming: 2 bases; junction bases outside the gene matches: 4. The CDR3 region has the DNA TGTGCCTGGAGTACGGGGACAGGGACCTACGAGCAGTACTTC. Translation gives CAWSTGTGTYEQYF.

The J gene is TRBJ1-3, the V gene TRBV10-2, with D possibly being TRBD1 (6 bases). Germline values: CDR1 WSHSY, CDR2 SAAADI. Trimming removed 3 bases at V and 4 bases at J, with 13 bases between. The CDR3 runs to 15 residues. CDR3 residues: CASSDYTGKGNTIYF. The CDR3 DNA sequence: TGCGCCAGCAGTGATTACACAGGGAAAGGAAACACCATATATTTT.

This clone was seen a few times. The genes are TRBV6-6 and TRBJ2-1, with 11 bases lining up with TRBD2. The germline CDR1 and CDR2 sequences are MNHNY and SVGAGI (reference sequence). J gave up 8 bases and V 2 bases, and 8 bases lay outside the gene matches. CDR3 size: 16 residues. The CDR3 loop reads CASSYPLAGVSDEQFF. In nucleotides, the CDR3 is TGTGCCAGCAGTTACCCACTAGCGGGAGTTTCTGATGAGCAGTTCTTC.

The DNA for the CDR3 is TGCGCCAGCAGCCAAGGACAGGGGGCGCGTGAGCAGTACTTC. It codes for CASSQGQGAREQYF. The genes are TRBV4-3 and TRBJ2-7, with 10 bases identical to TRBD1. This CDR3 has 14 residues. V was pared by 1 base and J by 7 bases, with 4 bases of the junction left unmatched. Germline assignment: CDR1 LGHNA and CDR2 YSLEER.

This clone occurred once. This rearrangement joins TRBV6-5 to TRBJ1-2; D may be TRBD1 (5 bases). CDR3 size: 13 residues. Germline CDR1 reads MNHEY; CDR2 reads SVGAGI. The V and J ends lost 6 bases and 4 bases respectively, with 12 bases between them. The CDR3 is CASRPTVSYGYTF. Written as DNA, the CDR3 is TGTGCCAGCAGGCCGACAGTATCCTATGGCTACACCTTC.

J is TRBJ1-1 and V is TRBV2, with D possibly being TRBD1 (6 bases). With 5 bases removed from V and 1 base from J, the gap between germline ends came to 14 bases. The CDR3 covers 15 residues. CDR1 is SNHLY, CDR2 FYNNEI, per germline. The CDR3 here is CASSKWARGNTEAFF. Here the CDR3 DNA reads TGTGCCAGCAGTAAATGGGCCAGGGGGAACACTGAAGCTTTCTTT.

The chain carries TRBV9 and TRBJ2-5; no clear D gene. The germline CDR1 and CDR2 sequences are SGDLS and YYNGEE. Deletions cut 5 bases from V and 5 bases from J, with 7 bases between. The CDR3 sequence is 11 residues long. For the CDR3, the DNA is TGTGCCAGCAGGTCCTTGGAGACCCAGTACTTC. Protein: CASRSLETQYF.